A selection of T cell receptor beta chains follows, all from one sample in a study of blood T cells in healthy people across ages. TCRdb itself ran the 5' RACE reads through MiXCR, one entry per CDR3 protein. The table lists more than 1 million distinct CDR3 sequences, 45% of them singletons. Sequencing was performed on blood. These receptors were obtained from a woman aged 60-70 years in good health. The CDR3 runs from the conserved cysteine through the conserved F or W. A D gene is named only where the DNA matches it firmly. The size of a clone is reported for some rows only, either as once, few or many, or as a class for expanded clones.

.,TRBJ2-5,.,TRBV29-1,TGCAGCGTTTCGTCTAGCCCCTTCATCCAGTACTTC,CSVSSSPFIQYF
TRBD2,TRBJ2-3,.,TRBV10-3,TGTGCCATCAGGAAACTAGCGGGAGAGTTAGATACGCAGTATTTT,CAIRKLAGELDTQYF
TRBD2,TRBJ2-1,.,TRBV9,TGTGCCAGCAGCGTAGGGGGGGGTGTCTGGGCAAATGAGCAGTTCTTC,CASSVGGGVWANEQFF
TRBD2,TRBJ2-7,.,TRBV13,TGTGCCAGCAGCGTATACGGGACTAGCGGGAGACGGTCCTACAATGAGCAGTACTTC,CASSVYGTSGRRSYNEQYF
.,TRBJ1-2,.,TRBV3-1,TGTGCCAGCAGCCCCTTACCCAGGACAAACTATGGCTACACCTTC,CASSPLPRTNYGYTF
.,TRBJ1-2,.,TRBV3-1,TGTGCCAGCAGCCCCTCGGGACAAGCGGATGGCTACACCTTC,CASSPSGQADGYTF
.,TRBJ2-3,.,TRBV9,TGTGCCGGCAGTTTTGTCGGACAGAACACAGATACGCAGTATTTT,CAGSFVGQNTDTQYF
.,TRBJ2-4,.,TRBV6-1,TGTGCCAGCAGCGGTGGGCCGACGAGAAACATTCAGTACTTC,CASSGGPTRNIQYF
TRBD2,TRBJ2-3,few,TRBV20-1,TGCAGTGCCCCACTAGCGGGAGTAGGGAATACGCAGTATTTT,CSAPLAGVGNTQYF
TRBD2,TRBJ2-5,few,TRBV6-1,TGTGCCAGCAGTGAAGCGCATTGGGGGGGAGAGACCCAGTACTTC,CASSEAHWGGETQYF
TRBD1,TRBJ2-7,few,TRBV4-2,TGTGCCAGCAGCGGGTCAAGGGACAGCTCCTACGAGCAGTACTTC,CASSGSRDSSYEQYF
.,TRBJ1-1,.,TRBV7-3,TGTGCCAGCAGCCCAACGTACGCAGGGCGCACTGAAGCTTTCTTT,CASSPTYAGRTEAFF
TRBD1,TRBJ1-1,few,TRBV20-1,TGCAGTGTCGGGACAGCTCATTTGAACACTGAAGCTTTCTTT,CSVGTAHLNTEAFF
TRBD1,TRBJ1-5,few,TRBV20-1,TGCAGTGCTAGAGACCTGACAGGGAATCAGCCCCAGCATTTT,CSARDLTGNQPQHF
.,TRBJ2-1,.,TRBV5-1,TGCGCCAGCAGCCGCTTCTCCCCTGGAGAGCAGTTCTTC,CASSRFSPGEQFF
.,TRBJ2-7,few,TRBV5-1,TGCGCCAGCAGCTTTTCCGGGGCCTCCTACGAGCAGTACTTC,CASSFSGASYEQYF
.,TRBJ1-5,.,TRBV2,TGTGCCAGCAGTGATGGGGGGGGGCTTGGAGATCAGCCCCAGCATTTT,CASSDGGGLGDQPQHF
TRBD1,TRBJ2-7,few,TRBV27,TGTGCCAGCAGACCCCACACAGGGGGCTTAGCTGACGAGCAGTACTTC,CASRPHTGGLADEQYF
.,TRBJ2-7,.,TRBV27,TGTGCCAGCAGTTTTAGGGTGTCAGTCCCCTACGAGCAGTACTTC,CASSFRVSVPYEQYF
.,TRBJ1-4,.,TRBV6-1,TGTGCCAGCTGGAGACCGTTACCTAATGAAAAACTGTTTTTT,CASWRPLPNEKLFF
.,TRBJ2-5,few,TRBV30,TGTGCCTGGAACTGGGGAGGGGGTAGAGAGACCCAGTACTTC,CAWNWGGGRETQYF
.,TRBJ2-4,.,TRBV7-3,TGTGCCAGCAGTCGTGGGGCTAGAAACATTCAGTACTTC,CASSRGARNIQYF
.,TRBJ2-2,.,TRBV10-2,TGCGCCAGCAGTGAATCACGAAACACCGGGGAGCTGTTTTTT,CASSESRNTGELFF
TRBD1,TRBJ2-7,.,TRBV12-3/TRBV12-4,TGTGCCAGCGGGACAGACGTCCTAGGTGGCTCCTACGAGCAGTACTTC,CASGTDVLGGSYEQYF
TRBD1,TRBJ2-7,few,TRBV6-5,TGTGCCAGCAGTTACCGGCGGACAGGGGTCTACGAGCAGTACTTC,CASSYRRTGVYEQYF
.,TRBJ2-5,once,TRBV7-9,TGTGCCAGCAGCGTCCCGGAGTCGGAGACCCAGTACTTC,CASSVPESETQYF
.,TRBJ2-3,.,TRBV27,TGTGCCAGCAGTTTAGCGGGATCTTTCACAGATACGCAGTATTTT,CASSLAGSFTDTQYF
.,TRBJ2-7,.,TRBV20-1,TGCAGTGCTAGGGGGACGGTCTCCTGCGAGCAGTACTTC,CSARGTVSCEQYF
TRBD2,TRBJ2-1,many,TRBV4-1,TGCGCCAGCAGCCAAGAGGCGGCTAGCGGGAGGCTGAATGAGCAGTTCTTC,CASSQEAASGRLNEQFF
.,TRBJ1-1,.,TRBV10-3,TGTGCCATCAGCGCAGGGGCTGCGGGCACTGAAGCTTTCTTT,CAISAGAAGTEAFF
.,TRBJ1-1,.,TRBV6-5,TGTGCCAGCAGTTCACCAGTCAGGGGCCCTGAAGCTTTCTTT,CASSSPVRGPEAFF
TRBD2,TRBJ2-7,.,TRBV6-5,TGTGCCAGCAGGATTCAGGGACTAGGCAATGAGCAGTACTTC,CASRIQGLGNEQYF
.,TRBJ2-3,many,TRBV20-1,TGCAGTACATACACTAGGGATACGCAGTATTTT,CSTYTRDTQYF
.,TRBJ2-5,.,TRBV29-1,TGCAGCGTTGAAAGTCACCAGGAGACCCAGTACTTC,CSVESHQETQYF
.,TRBJ1-2,.,TRBV25-1,TGTGCCAGCAGTTCGCGGGTGGAAAACTATGGCTACACCTTC,CASSSRVENYGYTF
.,TRBJ2-5,many,TRBV12-3/TRBV12-4,TGTGCCAGCAGCACTACAGGGATGGAGACCCAGTACTTC,CASSTTGMETQYF
.,TRBJ2-1,few,TRBV10-1,TGCGCCAGCAGTGAGTTGGTAGTAGGAATCAATGAGCAGTTCTTC,CASSELVVGINEQFF
.,TRBJ2-7,once,TRBV15,TGTGCCACCAGCATCCGGACATCCTACGAGCAGTACTTC,CATSIRTSYEQYF
TRBD2,TRBJ2-1,.,TRBV29-1,TGCAACGTTTCAGGACTAGCGGGTAAACACAATGAGCAGTTCTTC,CNVSGLAGKHNEQFF
.,TRBJ2-7,few,TRBV9,TGTGCCAGCAGCGTAGTGCCCGGAGGCTACGAGCAGTACTTC,CASSVVPGGYEQYF
.,TRBJ2-7,few,TRBV29-1,TGCAGCGTCAGTCCAGGGGGGTCCCGCTCCTACGAGCAGTACTTC,CSVSPGGSRSYEQYF
TRBD2,TRBJ2-3,.,TRBV12-3/TRBV12-4,TGTGCCAGCAGTGGACTAGCGGGAGGTCCAGATACGCAGTATTTT,CASSGLAGGPDTQYF
.,TRBJ2-5,.,TRBV29-1,TGCAGCGTTGAAGCTGGGGTCACGGGGCAGTACTTC,CSVEAGVTGQYF
TRBD2,TRBJ2-3,few,TRBV15,TGTGCCACCAGCAGGGGACTAGCGGGAGAAGGTGGAGATACGCAGTATTTT,CATSRGLAGEGGDTQYF
.,TRBJ2-3,.,TRBV15,TGTGCCACCAGCAGAGACCTGGGGGACGCAAACACAGATACGCAGTATTTT,CATSRDLGDANTDTQYF
.,TRBJ2-7,few,TRBV6-2/TRBV6-3,TGTGCCAGCAGTTACTCGGGAGGACCGAACGAGCAGTACTTC,CASSYSGGPNEQYF
TRBD2,TRBJ2-3,.,TRBV20-1,TGCAGTGCCGCTAGCGGGAGGGTCGCAGATACGCAGTATTTT,CSAASGRVADTQYF
TRBD1,TRBJ2-1,.,TRBV6-5,TGTGCCGGCAGCTCCGGGACAGGGCCCTACAATGAGCAGTTCTTC,CAGSSGTGPYNEQFF
.,TRBJ1-2,few,TRBV10-3,TGTGCCATCAGTGAGCTTATCCGAAACTATGGCTACACCTTC,CAISELIRNYGYTF